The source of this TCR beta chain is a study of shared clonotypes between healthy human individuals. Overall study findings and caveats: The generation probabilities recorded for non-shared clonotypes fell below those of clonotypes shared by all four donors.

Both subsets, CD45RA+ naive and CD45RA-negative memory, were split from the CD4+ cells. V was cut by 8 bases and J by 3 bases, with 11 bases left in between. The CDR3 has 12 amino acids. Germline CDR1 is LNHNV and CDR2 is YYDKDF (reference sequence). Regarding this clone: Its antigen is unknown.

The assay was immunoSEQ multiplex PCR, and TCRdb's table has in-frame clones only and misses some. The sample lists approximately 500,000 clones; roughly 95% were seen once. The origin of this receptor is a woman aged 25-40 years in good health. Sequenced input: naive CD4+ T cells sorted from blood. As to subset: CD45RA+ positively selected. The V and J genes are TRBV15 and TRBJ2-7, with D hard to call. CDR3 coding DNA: TGTGCCACCGCTGAAGGGATCTACGAGCAGTACTTC. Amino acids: CATAEGIYEQYF.